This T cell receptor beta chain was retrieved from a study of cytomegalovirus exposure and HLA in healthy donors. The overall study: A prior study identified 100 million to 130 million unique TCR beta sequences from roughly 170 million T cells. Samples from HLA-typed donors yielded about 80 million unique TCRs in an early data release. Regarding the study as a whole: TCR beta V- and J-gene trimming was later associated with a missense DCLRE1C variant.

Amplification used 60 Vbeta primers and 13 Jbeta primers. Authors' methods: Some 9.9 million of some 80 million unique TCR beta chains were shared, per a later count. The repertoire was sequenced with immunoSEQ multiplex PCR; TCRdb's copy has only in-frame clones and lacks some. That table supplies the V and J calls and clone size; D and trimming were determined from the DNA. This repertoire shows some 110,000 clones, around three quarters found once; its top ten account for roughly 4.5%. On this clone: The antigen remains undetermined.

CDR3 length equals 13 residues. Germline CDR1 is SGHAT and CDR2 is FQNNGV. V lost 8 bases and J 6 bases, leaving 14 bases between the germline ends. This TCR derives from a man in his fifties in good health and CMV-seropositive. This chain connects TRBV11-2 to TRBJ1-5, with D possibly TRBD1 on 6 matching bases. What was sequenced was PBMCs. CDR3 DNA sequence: TGTGCCAGCGGCTGGGAGGGGGGTCAGCCCCAGCATTTT. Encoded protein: CASGWEGGQPQHF.